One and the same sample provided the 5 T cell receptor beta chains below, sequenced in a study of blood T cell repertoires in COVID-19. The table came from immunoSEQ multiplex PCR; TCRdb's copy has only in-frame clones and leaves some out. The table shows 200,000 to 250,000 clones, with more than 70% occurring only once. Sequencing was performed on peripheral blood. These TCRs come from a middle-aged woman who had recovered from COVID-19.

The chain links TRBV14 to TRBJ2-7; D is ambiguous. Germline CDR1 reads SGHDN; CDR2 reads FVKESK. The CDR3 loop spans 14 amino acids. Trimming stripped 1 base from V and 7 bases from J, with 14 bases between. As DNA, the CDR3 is TGTGCCAGCAGCCAAGGACAACCCCCCTGGGAGCAGTACTTC. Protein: CASSQGQPPWEQYF. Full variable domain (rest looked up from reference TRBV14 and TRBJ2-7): EAGVTQFPSHSVIEKGQTVTLRCDPISGHDNLYWYRRVMGKEIKFLLHFVKESKQDESGMPNNRFLAERTGGTYSTLKVQPAELEDSGVYFCASSQGQPPWEQYFGPGTRLTVT.

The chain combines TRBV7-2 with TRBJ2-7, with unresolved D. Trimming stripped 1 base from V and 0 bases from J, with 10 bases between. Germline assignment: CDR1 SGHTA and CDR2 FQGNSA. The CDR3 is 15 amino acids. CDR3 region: CASSLEVWASYEQYF. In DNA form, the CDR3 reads TGTGCCAGCAGCTTAGAAGTTTGGGCCTCCTACGAGCAGTACTTC.

CDR3 region: CASTLSRTSYEQYF. Written as DNA, the CDR3 is TGTGCCAGCACCCTCTCGAGGACTAGCTACGAGCAGTACTTC. The chain carries TRBV2 and TRBJ2-7, with 7 bases fitting TRBD2. V was pared by 7 bases and J by 3 bases, with 9 bases of the junction left unmatched. Germline V gives CDR1 SNHLY, CDR2 FYNNEI. The CDR3 contains 14 residues.

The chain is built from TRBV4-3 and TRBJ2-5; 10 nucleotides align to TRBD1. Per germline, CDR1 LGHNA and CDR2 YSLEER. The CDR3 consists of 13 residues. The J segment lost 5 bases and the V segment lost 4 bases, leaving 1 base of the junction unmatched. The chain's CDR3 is CASSRTGGETQYF. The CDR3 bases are TGCGCCAGCAGCCGGACAGGGGGGGAGACCCAGTACTTC.

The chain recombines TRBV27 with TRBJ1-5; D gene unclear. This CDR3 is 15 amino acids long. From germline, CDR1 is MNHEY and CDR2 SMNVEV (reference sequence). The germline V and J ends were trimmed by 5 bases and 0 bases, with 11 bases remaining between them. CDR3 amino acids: CASSPGEYSNQPQHF. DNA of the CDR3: TGTGCCAGCAGTCCCGGGGAGTATAGCAATCAGCCCCAGCATTTT.